This TCR beta chain emerged from a study of blood T cells in healthy people across ages. The V end was cut by 2 bases, the J end by 2 bases, with 7 bases between. Germline CDR1 MNHEY, CDR2 SVGAGI. The CDR3 consists of 14 residues. It was with a sample-barcoded 5' primer and a J-beta primer mix that a second PCR of roughly 7 to 12 cycles was run. Each sample yielded at least 2.5 million CDR3-containing paired-end reads. TCRdb re-derived calls from the 5' RACE reads in MiXCR, one entry per CDR3 protein. The sample yields approximately 800,000 distinct CDR3 sequences, roughly 50% seen once. As concerns this clonotype: Its cognate antigen is unknown.

Study outcomes and limitations: Roughly linear declines in TCR beta diversity per million T cells occurred with age. Naive CD4+ cell counts and diversity both ran higher in long-lived than in aged donors. Across samples, TCR beta diversity tracked strongly with naive T cell percentage.

The sequenced material came from blood. The origin of this receptor is an elderly man in good health. The rearrangement links TRBV6-5 to TRBJ2-1, with a tentative D call TRBD1 (5 bases). CDR3 protein: CASSYRGTYNEQFF. Here the CDR3 DNA reads TGTGCCAGCAGTTACAGGGGTACCTACAATGAGCAGTTCTTC.